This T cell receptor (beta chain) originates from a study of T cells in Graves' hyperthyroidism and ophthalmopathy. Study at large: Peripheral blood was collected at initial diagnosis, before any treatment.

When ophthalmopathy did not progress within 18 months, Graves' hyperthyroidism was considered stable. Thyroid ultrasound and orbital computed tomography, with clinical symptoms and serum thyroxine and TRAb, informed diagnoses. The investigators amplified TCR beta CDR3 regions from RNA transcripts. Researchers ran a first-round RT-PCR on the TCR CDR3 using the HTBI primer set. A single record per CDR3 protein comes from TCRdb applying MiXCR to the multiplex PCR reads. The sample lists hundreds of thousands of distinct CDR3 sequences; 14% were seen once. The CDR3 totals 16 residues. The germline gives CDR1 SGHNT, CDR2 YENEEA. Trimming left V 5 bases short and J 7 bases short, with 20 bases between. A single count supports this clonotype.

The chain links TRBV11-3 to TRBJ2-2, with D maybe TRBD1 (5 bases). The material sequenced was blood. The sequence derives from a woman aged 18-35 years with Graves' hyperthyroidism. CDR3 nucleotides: TGTGCCAGCAGCATCAGTGACAGTGGGGTAAACGGGGAGCTGTTTTTT. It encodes CASSISDSGVNGELFF.